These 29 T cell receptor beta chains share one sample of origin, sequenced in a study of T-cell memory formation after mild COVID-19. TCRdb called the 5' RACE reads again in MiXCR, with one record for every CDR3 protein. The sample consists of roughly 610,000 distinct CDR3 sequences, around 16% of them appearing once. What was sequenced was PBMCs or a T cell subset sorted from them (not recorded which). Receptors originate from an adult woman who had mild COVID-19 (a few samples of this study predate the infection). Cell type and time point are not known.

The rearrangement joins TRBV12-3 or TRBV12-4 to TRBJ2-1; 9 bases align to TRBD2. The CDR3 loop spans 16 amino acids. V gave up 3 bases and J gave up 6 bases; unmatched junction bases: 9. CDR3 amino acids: CASSFPRLAGPNEQFF. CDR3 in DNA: TGTGCCAGCAGTTTTCCGAGGCTAGCGGGACCCAATGAGCAGTTCTTC.

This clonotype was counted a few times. The CDR3 nucleotides read TGTGCCAGCACACCAGGACCCGGCACAGATACGCAGTATTTT. Translated, it gives CASTPGPGTDTQYF. The chain combines TRBV9 with TRBJ2-3; D ambiguous. With 6 bases removed from V and 1 base from J, the gap between germline ends came to 12 bases. Germline CDR1 reads SGDLS; CDR2 reads YYNGEE. The CDR3 has 14 residues.

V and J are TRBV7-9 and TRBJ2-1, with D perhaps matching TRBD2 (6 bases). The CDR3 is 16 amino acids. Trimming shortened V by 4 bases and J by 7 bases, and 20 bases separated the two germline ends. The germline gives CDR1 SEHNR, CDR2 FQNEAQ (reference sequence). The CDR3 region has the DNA TGTGCCAGCAGCTACGGCCCGGGGGTAGGAGAAAATGAGCAGTTCTTC. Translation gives CASSYGPGVGENEQFF.

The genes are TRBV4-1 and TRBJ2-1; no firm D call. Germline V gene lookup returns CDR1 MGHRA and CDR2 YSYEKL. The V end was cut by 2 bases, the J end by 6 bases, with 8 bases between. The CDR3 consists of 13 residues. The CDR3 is CASSQPWSNEQFF. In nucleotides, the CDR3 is TGCGCCAGCAGCCAACCCTGGTCCAATGAGCAGTTCTTC.

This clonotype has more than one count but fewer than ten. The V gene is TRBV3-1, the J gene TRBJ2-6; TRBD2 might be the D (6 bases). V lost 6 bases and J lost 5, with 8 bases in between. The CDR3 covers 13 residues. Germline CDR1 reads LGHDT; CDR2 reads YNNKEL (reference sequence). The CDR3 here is CASRGGRANVLTF. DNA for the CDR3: TGTGCCAGCAGGGGGGGTAGGGCCAACGTCCTGACTTTC. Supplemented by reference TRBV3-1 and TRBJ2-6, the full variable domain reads DTAVSQTPKYLVTQMGNDKSIKCEQNLGHDTMYWYKQDSKKFLKIMFSYNNKELIINETVPNRFSPKSPDKAHLNLHINSLELGDSAVYFCASRGGRANVLTFGAGSRLTVL.

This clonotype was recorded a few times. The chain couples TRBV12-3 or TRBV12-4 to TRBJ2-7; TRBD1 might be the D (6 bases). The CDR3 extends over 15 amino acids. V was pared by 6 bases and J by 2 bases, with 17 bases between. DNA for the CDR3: TGTGCCAGCAGCTCGAACAGGGCCCCCCCCTACGAGCAGTACTTC. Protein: CASSSNRAPPYEQYF.

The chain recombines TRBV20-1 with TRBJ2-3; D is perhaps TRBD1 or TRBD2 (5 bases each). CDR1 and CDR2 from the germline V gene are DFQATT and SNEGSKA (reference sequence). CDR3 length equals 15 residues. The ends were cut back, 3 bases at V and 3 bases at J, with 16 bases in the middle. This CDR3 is CSASLPGSGTDTQYF. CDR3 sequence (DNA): TGCAGTGCTAGCCTTCCGGGGTCAGGGACAGATACGCAGTATTTT.

CDR3: CASSLYVGDGELFF. CDR3 DNA sequence: TGTGCCAGCAGCTTATACGTGGGGGACGGGGAGCTGTTTTTT. The chain employs TRBV7-2 and TRBJ2-2, with D perhaps assigned TRBD1 or TRBD2 (5 bases each). Germline lookup yields CDR1 SGHTA and CDR2 FQGNSA. CDR3 length: 14 amino acids. V was pared by 2 bases and J by 7 bases, with 11 bases between.

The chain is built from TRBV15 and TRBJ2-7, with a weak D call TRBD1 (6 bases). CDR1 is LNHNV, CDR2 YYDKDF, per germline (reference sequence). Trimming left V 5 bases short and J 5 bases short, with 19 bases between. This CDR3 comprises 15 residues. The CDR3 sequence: CATSPTRNYRDEQYF. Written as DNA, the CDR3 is TGTGCCACCAGCCCGACCAGGAATTACAGGGACGAGCAGTACTTC. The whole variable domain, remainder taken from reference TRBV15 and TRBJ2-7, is DAMVIQNPRYQVTQFGKPVTLSCSQTLNHNVMYWYQQKSSQAPKLLFHYYDKDFNNEADTPDNFQSRRPNTSFCFLDIRSPGLGDTAMYLCATSPTRNYRDEQYFGPGTRLTVT.

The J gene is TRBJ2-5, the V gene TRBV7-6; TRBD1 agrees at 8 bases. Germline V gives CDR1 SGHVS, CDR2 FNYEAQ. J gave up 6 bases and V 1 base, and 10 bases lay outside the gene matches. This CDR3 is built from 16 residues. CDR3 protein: CASSLEEGQGAKTQYF. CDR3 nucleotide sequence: TGTGCCAGCAGCTTAGAAGAAGGCCAGGGGGCTAAGACCCAGTACTTC.

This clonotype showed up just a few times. CDR3 sequence reads: CASSPGRLDDYEQYF. The CDR3 DNA reads TGTGCCAGCTCACCGGGACGGCTAGACGACTACGAGCAGTACTTC. The chain couples TRBV18 to TRBJ2-7, with D perhaps TRBD1 or TRBD2 (5 bases each). V lost 3 bases, J lost 3 bases, and 15 bases lay in between. CDR1 is KGHSH and CDR2 is LQKENI in the germline V gene. This CDR3 has 15 residues. The entire variable domain, with the rest obtained from reference TRBV18 and TRBJ2-7, is as follows: NAGVMQNPRHLVRRRGQEARLRCSPMKGHSHVYWYRQLPEEGLKFMVYLQKENIIDESGMPKERFSAEFPKEGPSILRIQQVVRGDSAAYFCASSPGRLDDYEQYFGPGTRLTVT.

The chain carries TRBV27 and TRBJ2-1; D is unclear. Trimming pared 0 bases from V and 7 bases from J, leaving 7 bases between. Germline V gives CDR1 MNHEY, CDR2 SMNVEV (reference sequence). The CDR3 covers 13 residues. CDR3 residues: CASSLSYSNEQFF. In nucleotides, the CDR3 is TGTGCCAGCAGTTTATCGTACTCAAATGAGCAGTTCTTC.

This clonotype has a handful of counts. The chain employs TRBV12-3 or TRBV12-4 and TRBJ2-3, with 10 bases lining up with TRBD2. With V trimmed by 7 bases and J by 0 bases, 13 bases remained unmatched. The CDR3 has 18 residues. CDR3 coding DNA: TGTGCCAGCATCCTTACTAGCGGGACACACCCTAGCACAGATACGCAGTATTTT. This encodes CASILTSGTHPSTDTQYF.

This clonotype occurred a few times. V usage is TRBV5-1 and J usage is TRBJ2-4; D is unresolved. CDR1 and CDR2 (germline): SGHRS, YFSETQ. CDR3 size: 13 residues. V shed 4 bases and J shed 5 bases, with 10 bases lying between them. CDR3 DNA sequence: TGCGCCAGCAGCCCCGGGCACCAAAACATTCAGTACTTC. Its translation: CASSPGHQNIQYF.

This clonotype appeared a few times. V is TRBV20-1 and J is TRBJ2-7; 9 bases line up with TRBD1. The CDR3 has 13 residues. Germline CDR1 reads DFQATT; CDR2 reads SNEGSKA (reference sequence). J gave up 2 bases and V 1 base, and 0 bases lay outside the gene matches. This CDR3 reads CSARGQGAYEQYF. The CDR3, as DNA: TGCAGTGCTAGAGGACAGGGGGCCTACGAGCAGTACTTC.

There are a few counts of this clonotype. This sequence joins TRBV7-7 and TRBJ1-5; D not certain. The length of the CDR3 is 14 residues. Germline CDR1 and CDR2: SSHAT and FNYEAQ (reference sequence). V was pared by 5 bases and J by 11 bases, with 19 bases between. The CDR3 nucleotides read TGTGCCAGCAGCCAAAATAGCAAGGAGACGGCCCAGCATTTT. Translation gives CASSQNSKETAQHF. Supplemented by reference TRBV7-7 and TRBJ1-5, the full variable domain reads GAGVSQSPRYKVTKRGQDVTLRCDPISSHATLYWYQQALGQGPEFLTYFNYEAQPDKSGLPSDRFSAERPEGSISTLTIQRTEQRDSAMYRCASSQNSKETAQHFGDGTRLSIL.

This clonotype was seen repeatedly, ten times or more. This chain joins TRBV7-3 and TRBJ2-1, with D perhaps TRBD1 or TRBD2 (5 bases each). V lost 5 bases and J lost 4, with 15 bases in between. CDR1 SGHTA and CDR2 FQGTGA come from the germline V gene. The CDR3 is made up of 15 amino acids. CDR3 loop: CASSRGASGYNEQFF. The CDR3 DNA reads TGTGCCAGCAGCCGAGGGGCCTCCGGGTACAATGAGCAGTTCTTC.

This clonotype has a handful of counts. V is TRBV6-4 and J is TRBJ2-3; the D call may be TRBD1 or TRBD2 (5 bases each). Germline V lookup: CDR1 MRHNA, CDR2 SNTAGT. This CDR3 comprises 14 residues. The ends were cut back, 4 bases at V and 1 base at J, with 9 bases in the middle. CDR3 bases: TGTGCCAGCAGTGTCGGGGCGCGCACAGATACGCAGTATTTT. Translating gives CASSVGARTDTQYF.

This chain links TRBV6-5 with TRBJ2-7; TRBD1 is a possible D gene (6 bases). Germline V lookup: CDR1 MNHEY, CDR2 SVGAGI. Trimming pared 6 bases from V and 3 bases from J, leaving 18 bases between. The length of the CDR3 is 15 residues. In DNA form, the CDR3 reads TGTGCCAGCAGGCCTTACAGGGAAAGTGTCTACGAGCAGTACTTC. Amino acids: CASRPYRESVYEQYF.

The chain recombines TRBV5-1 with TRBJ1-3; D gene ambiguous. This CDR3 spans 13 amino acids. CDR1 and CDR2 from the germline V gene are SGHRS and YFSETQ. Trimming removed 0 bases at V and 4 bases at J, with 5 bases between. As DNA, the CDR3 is TGCGCCAGCAGCTTGGTAGGGGGAAACACCATATATTTT. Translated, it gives CASSLVGGNTIYF.

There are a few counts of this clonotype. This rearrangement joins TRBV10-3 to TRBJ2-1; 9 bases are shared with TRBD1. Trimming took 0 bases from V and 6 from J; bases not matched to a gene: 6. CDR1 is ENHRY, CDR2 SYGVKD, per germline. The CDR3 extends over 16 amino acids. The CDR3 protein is CAISESGGQGRNEQFF. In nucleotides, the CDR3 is TGTGCCATCAGTGAGTCAGGGGGACAGGGCCGCAATGAGCAGTTCTTC.

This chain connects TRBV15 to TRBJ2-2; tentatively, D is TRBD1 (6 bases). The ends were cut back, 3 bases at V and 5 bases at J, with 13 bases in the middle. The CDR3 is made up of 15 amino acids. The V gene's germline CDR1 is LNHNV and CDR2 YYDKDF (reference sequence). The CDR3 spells CATSRQAGVTGELFF. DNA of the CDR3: TGTGCCACCAGCAGGCAGGCAGGGGTAACCGGGGAGCTGTTTTTT.

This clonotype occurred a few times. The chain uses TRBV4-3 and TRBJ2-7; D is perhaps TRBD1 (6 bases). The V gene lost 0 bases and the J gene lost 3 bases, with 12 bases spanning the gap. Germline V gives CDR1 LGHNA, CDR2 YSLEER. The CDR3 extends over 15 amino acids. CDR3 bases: TGCGCCAGCAGCCAAGATAGGGGGTTCTTCTACGAGCAGTACTTC. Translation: CASSQDRGFFYEQYF.

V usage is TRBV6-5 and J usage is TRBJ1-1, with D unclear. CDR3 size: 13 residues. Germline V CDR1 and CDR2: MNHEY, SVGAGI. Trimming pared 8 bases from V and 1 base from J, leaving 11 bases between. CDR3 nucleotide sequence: TGTGCCAGCTACTCGGTCGGGAACACTGAAGCTTTCTTT. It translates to CASYSVGNTEAFF.

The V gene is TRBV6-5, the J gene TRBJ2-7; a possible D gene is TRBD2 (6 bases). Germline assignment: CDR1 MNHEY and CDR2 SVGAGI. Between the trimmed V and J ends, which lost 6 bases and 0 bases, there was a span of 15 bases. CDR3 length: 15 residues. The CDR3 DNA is TGTGCCAGCAGCATTCTTCGGGGGTCCTCCTACGAGCAGTACTTC. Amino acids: CASSILRGSSYEQYF.

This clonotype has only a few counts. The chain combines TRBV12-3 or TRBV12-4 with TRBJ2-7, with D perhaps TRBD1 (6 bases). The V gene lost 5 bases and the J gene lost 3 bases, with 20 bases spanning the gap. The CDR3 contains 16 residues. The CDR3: CASSGGRGLLNYEQYF. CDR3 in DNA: TGTGCCAGCAGTGGCGGCAGGGGTTTGCTAAACTACGAGCAGTACTTC.

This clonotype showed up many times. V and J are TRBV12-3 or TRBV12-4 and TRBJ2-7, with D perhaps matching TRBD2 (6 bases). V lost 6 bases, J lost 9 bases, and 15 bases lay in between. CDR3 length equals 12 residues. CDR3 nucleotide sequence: TGTGCCAGCAGCACCGGGACTGCATGGCAGTACTTC. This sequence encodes CASSTGTAWQYF.

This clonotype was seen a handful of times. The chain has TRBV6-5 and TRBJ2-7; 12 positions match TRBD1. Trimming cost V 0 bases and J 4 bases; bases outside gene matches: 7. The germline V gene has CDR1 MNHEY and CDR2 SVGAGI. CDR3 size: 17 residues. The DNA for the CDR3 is TGTGCCAGCAGTTACTCGATCGGGACAGGGGGCCGTTACGAGCAGTACTTC. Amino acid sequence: CASSYSIGTGGRYEQYF.

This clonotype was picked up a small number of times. CDR3 coding DNA: TGTGCCAGCAGCCCAGGGGCCGGAAGCCAGACCCAGTACTTC. Protein product: CASSPGAGSQTQYF. The V and J genes are TRBV7-3 and TRBJ2-5; maybe TRBD1 (6 bases). Germline CDR1 SGHTA, CDR2 FQGTGA. Trimming took off 5 bases at V and 6 bases at J, with 16 bases between the two ends. The CDR3 has 14 residues.